The present entry profiles one TCR beta chain with its context. Its target is not known. This CDR3 has 16 amino acids. CDR1 and CDR2 from the germline V gene are SEHNR and FQNEAQ (reference sequence). Trimming took 7 bases from V and 5 from J; bases not matched to a gene: 15. The data derive from a study of cytomegalovirus exposure and HLA in healthy donors. Study outcomes and limitations: It was 150 or so TCR beta chains that were listed as cytomegalovirus-associated.

Unrecorded immune exposure was likely among donors, who were nominally healthy when sampled. This PCR relied on a set of 60 Vbeta primers and 13 Jbeta primers. In the authors' methods: A follow-up analysis tallied around 80 million unique TCR beta chains, 9 million to 11 million shared. Assay: immunoSEQ multiplex PCR; the TCRdb copy retains only in-frame clones and omits some. The D gene and trimming were derived from the DNA, and the V and J assignments and clone size from that table. Among some 140,000 clones, more than 70% were seen once, and the ten largest hold 4.2%. The sequenced sample was PBMCs. The rearrangement joins TRBV7-9 to TRBJ2-5; 8 nucleotides match TRBD2. This clonotype was obtained from a man aged 45-65 years in good health and CMV-seropositive. The CDR3 DNA sequence: TGTGCCAGCACCCGGGGCACCGGGGGGGAAACGGAGACCCAGTACTTC. This sequence encodes CASTRGTGGETETQYF.